One sample yielded the 30 T cell receptor beta chains listed below, sequenced in a study of blood T cell repertoires in COVID-19. Assay used: immunoSEQ multiplex PCR; TCRdb lists only in-frame clones, some missing. In the table there are 350,000 to 450,000 clones, 75% to 90% of which are singletons. Sequenced input: PBMCs or T cells enriched from blood (not recorded which). Receptors originate from a man younger than 45 who had recovered from COVID-19.

The V call is TRBV27, the J call TRBJ2-7; D perhaps matches TRBD2 (6 bases). V was trimmed by 9 bases and J by 0 bases, leaving 9 bases between them. This CDR3 contains 12 residues. The germline V gene encodes CDR1 MNHEY and CDR2 SMNVEV (reference sequence). CDR3 nucleotide sequence: TGTGCCAGTGCGGGGTTCTCCTACGAGCAGTACTTC. Amino acids: CASAGFSYEQYF.

The CDR3 DNA follows: TGTGCCAGTAGTATAGATAGACGGGGTTATCAGCCCCAGCATTTT. Protein product: CASSIDRRGYQPQHF. This chain links TRBV19 with TRBJ1-5, with D unresolved. This CDR3 contains 15 residues. Germline loops: CDR1 LNHDA, CDR2 SQIVND (reference sequence). With 0 bases removed from V and 5 bases from J, the gap between germline ends came to 11 bases.

This clone was recorded once. The genes are TRBV27 and TRBJ1-1, with TRBD1 matching over 7 bases. The ends lost 5 bases at V and 3 bases at J; junction bases unmatched: 9. Looked up from germline, CDR1 is MNHEY and CDR2 is SMNVEV (reference sequence). This CDR3 is built from 15 residues. CDR3 bases: TGTGCCAGCAGTCCCTTACAGGGGATGTACACTGAAGCTTTCTTT. Its protein is CASSPLQGMYTEAFF.

In this sample, this clone turned up once. The rearrangement joins TRBV30 to TRBJ2-1; TRBD2 matches 8 bases. The V gene's germline CDR1 is GTSNPN and CDR2 SVGIG (reference sequence). This CDR3 is 14 amino acids long. V dropped 0 bases and J dropped 6; count of bases not matched to a gene: 4. CDR3 DNA sequence: TGTGCCTGGAGTGTATTGGCGGGAGGCAATGAGCAGTTCTTC. Encoded protein: CAWSVLAGGNEQFF.

The chain combines TRBV6-6 with TRBJ1-1; a weak D match, TRBD1 (5 bases). The CDR3 extends over 17 amino acids. Germline CDR1 reads MNHNY; CDR2 reads SVGAGI (reference sequence). V was clipped by 5 bases and J by 0 bases, with 19 bases between them. The CDR3, as DNA: TGTGCCAGCAGTCCCAGGGAGGGGTCCTCCATGAACACTGAAGCTTTCTTT. This translates into CASSPREGSSMNTEAFF.

The chain is built from TRBV2 and TRBJ2-7, with D possibly being TRBD2 (6 bases). This CDR3 has 16 residues. The germline V gene has CDR1 SNHLY and CDR2 FYNNEI. Trimming left V 5 bases short and J 3 bases short, with 20 bases between. This CDR3 reads CASSRPGDGSNYEQYF. CDR3 DNA sequence: TGTGCCAGCAGTCGGCCGGGAGACGGATCAAACTACGAGCAGTACTTC.

The V and J genes are TRBV11-2 and TRBJ2-2; D uncertain. Trimming took 0 bases from V and 7 from J, leaving 6 bases between them. The CDR3 spans 13 residues. The germline CDR1 and CDR2 sequences are SGHAT and FQNNGV. In DNA, the CDR3 is TGTGCCAGCAGCTTAGAATCGAGCGGGGAGCTGTTTTTT. The encoded protein is CASSLESSGELFF.

V is TRBV19 and J is TRBJ2-7; D ambiguous. The CDR3 has 14 residues. Germline CDR1 and CDR2: LNHDA and SQIVND (reference sequence). V gave up 6 bases and J gave up 3 bases, with 15 bases separating them. The CDR3 reads CASSFLENRYEQYF. The CDR3 DNA is TGTGCCAGTAGCTTTCTAGAGAACCGCTACGAGCAGTACTTC.

The chain has TRBV7-2 and TRBJ2-1; no clear D gene. Per the germline V gene, CDR1 is SGHTA and CDR2 is FQGNSA. This CDR3 is built from 14 residues. V lost 5 bases and J lost 4, with 12 bases in between. The CDR3 DNA reads as TGTGCCAGCAGCGTCGCGGCAACGTACAATGAGCAGTTCTTC. It specifies CASSVAATYNEQFF.

V is TRBV20-1 and J is TRBJ2-4; D is possibly TRBD1 (5 bases). The germline gives CDR1 DFQATT, CDR2 SNEGSKA (reference sequence). V lost 3 bases and J lost 5, with 20 bases in between. The CDR3 has 16 residues. CDR3: CSASTTATHAENIQYF. CDR3 bases: TGCAGTGCTAGTACGACAGCGACGCATGCCGAAAACATTCAGTACTTC.

The genes are TRBV15 and TRBJ2-7, with 8 bases aligning to TRBD1. After removal of 3 bases from V and 4 bases from J, the junction contained 11 bases not matched to a gene. The CDR3 is 16 amino acids. The V gene's germline CDR1 is LNHNV and CDR2 YYDKDF (reference sequence). CDR3 amino acids: CATSRAKGQGAYEQYF. In DNA form, the CDR3 reads TGTGCCACCAGCAGGGCCAAGGGCCAGGGGGCTTACGAGCAGTACTTC.

V usage is TRBV30 and J usage is TRBJ1-4; weak D call: TRBD1 (5 bases). The CDR3 extends over 13 amino acids. Germline CDR1 GTSNPN, CDR2 SVGIG (reference sequence). Trimming took 3 bases from V and 1 from J, leaving 6 bases between them. The CDR3 sequence is CAWSRETNEKLFF. The CDR3 nucleotides read TGTGCCTGGAGCAGGGAAACTAATGAAAAACTGTTTTTT. Full variable domain (remainder filled in from reference TRBV30 and TRBJ1-4): SQTIHQWPATLVQPVGSPLSLECTVEGTSNPNLYWYRQAAGRGLQLLFYSVGIGQISSEVPQNLSASRPQDRQFILSSKKLLLSDSGFYLCAWSRETNEKLFFGSGTQLSVL.

This chain joins TRBV5-1 and TRBJ1-6; possibly TRBD1 for D (6 bases). The germline gives CDR1 SGHRS, CDR2 YFSETQ. Trimming removed 2 bases from V and 3 bases from J, with 15 bases in between. The CDR3 covers 17 residues. CDR3 in amino acids: CASSLGLTGNYNSPLHF. CDR3 DNA: TGCGCCAGCAGCTTAGGTCTTACAGGGAACTATAATTCACCCCTCCACTTT.

The V gene is TRBV20-1, the J gene TRBJ1-2; TRBD1 matches 10 bases. With 3 bases clipped from V and 7 bases from J, the junction kept 8 bases outside the gene matches. CDR3 length: 14 amino acids. Germline-derived CDR1 and CDR2 are DFQATT and SNEGSKA (reference sequence). The CDR3 reads CSASGGQGRAGYTF. CDR3 nucleotides: TGCAGTGCTAGTGGGGGACAGGGGAGAGCTGGCTACACCTTC.

This chain connects TRBV7-3 to TRBJ2-1; the match to TRBD2 covers 12 bases. Trimming at V came to 2 bases and at J to 7 bases, leaving 9 bases not matched to a gene. The CDR3 has 17 residues. Looked up from germline, CDR1 is SGHTA and CDR2 is FQGTGA. CDR3 nucleotide sequence: TGTGCCAGCAGCTTAGGGCTAGCGGGAGGGCTGGGGAATGAGCAGTTCTTC. Amino acid sequence: CASSLGLAGGLGNEQFF. Full variable domain (missing parts from reference TRBV7-3 and TRBJ2-1): GAGVSQTPSNKVTEKGKYVELRCDPISGHTALYWYRQSLGQGPEFLIYFQGTGAADDSGLPNDRFFAVRPEGSVSTLKIQRTERGDSAVYLCASSLGLAGGLGNEQFFGPGTRLTVL.

V usage is TRBV9 and J usage is TRBJ2-7; 7 nucleotides line up with TRBD1. V was clipped by 0 bases and J by 4 bases; unmatched bases: 10. The CDR3 loop spans 16 amino acids. CDR1 is SGDLS and CDR2 is YYNGEE in the germline V gene. CDR3: CASSVGFRDRVYEQYF. For the CDR3, the DNA is TGTGCCAGCAGCGTAGGGTTCCGAGACAGGGTGTACGAGCAGTACTTC.

In regard to this clone: Mismatch with germline at one junction end may stem from a read error. The V gene is TRBV5-3, the J gene TRBJ2-3; 7 bases map to TRBD2. TRBV5-3 is placed among ORFs of uncertain function. The CDR3 runs 15 residues. CDR3: CVRSLASGSTDTQYF. In DNA, the CDR3 is TGTGTCAGAAGCTTGGCTAGCGGAAGCACAGATACGCAGTATTTT.

The chain employs TRBV4-1 and TRBJ1-4; 7 bases match TRBD1. This CDR3 is 16 amino acids long. Unmatched junction bases numbered 10, after V lost 3 bases and J lost 6 bases. Per the germline V gene, CDR1 is MGHRA and CDR2 is YSYEKL. The CDR3 sequence: CASSQWGQPSHEKLFF. The CDR3 DNA reads TGCGCCAGCAGCCAGTGGGGACAGCCCTCGCATGAAAAACTGTTTTTT.

The DNA of the CDR3 is TGTGCCAGCAGCACCGACGGCCAGAGGGACTTATTACTTTACGAGCAGTACTTC. Residues: CASSTDGQRDLLLYEQYF. The rearrangement uses TRBV7-9 and TRBJ2-7; possible D gene TRBD2, 6 bases. V was clipped by 5 bases and J by 4 bases, with 27 bases between them. Per germline, CDR1 SEHNR and CDR2 FQNEAQ (reference sequence). The CDR3 runs to 18 residues.

This clone was seen just once. The rearrangement links TRBV30 to TRBJ2-1, with 15 bases that match TRBD2. Germline V gene data show CDR1 as GTSNPN and CDR2 as SVGIG (reference sequence). The CDR3 is made up of 13 amino acids. Losses at the gene ends were 2 bases for V and 15 bases for J; bases not matched to a gene: 5. The CDR3 region is CAWSMGTSGRMFF. The CDR3 DNA reads as TGTGCCTGGAGTATGGGGACTAGCGGGAGGATGTTCTTC.

V and J are TRBV28 and TRBJ1-6, with no clear D. This CDR3 has 11 residues. Trimming shortened V by 8 bases and J by 7 bases, and 6 bases separated the two germline ends. Germline CDR1 MDHEN, CDR2 SYDVKM. CDR3 sequence: CASLSNSPLHF. The DNA of the CDR3 is TGTGCCAGCCTATCAAATTCACCCCTCCACTTT.

This clone was seen only once. The V and J genes are TRBV2 and TRBJ1-3; the D is unclear. The CDR3 runs to 16 residues. Germline V gene lookup returns CDR1 SNHLY and CDR2 FYNNEI. The ends were cut back, 2 bases at V and 0 bases at J, with 11 bases in the middle. The CDR3 protein is CASSEFSLFSGNTIYF. The CDR3 region has the DNA TGTGCCAGCAGTGAATTCTCCCTCTTCTCTGGAAACACCATATATTTT.

The rearrangement joins TRBV12-5 to TRBJ1-5; no reliable D call. The CDR3 has 19 residues. Germline V gene data show CDR1 as LGHNT and CDR2 as FRNRAP. V shed 0 bases and J shed 0 bases, with 18 bases lying between them. The CDR3: CASGLVVPDGKNSNQPQHF. CDR3 in DNA: TGTGCTAGTGGTTTGGTAGTTCCAGACGGGAAAAATAGCAATCAGCCCCAGCATTTT.

The rearrangement joins TRBV28 to TRBJ2-7; D is unclear. Per germline, CDR1 MDHEN and CDR2 SYDVKM. Trimming took 11 bases from V and 2 from J, leaving 4 bases between them. This CDR3 is 9 amino acids long. The CDR3 DNA reads TGTGCCTCTGCCTACGAGCAGTACTTC. Residues: CASAYEQYF.

The chain combines TRBV10-1 with TRBJ2-3; a weak D match, TRBD2 (5 bases). V was clipped by 5 bases and J by 3 bases, with 12 bases between them. The germline V gene has CDR1 WNHNN and CDR2 SYGVQD (reference sequence). This CDR3 spans 14 amino acids. The CDR3 region has the DNA TGCGCCAGCAGTTCGCCTAGCTCGACAGATACGCAGTATTTT. Translated: CASSSPSSTDTQYF.

The chain employs TRBV30 and TRBJ1-1; 7 nucleotides agree with TRBD1. V lost 8 bases and J lost 3; bases outside the gene matches: 9. Per the germline V gene, CDR1 is GTSNPN and CDR2 is SVGIG (reference sequence). CDR3 size: 13 residues. The CDR3 sequence is CAVTGVEDTEAFF. The CDR3 nucleotides are TGTGCCGTAACAGGGGTTGAGGACACTGAAGCTTTCTTT. The whole variable domain, remainder taken from reference TRBV30 and TRBJ1-1, is SQTIHQWPATLVQPVGSPLSLECTVEGTSNPNLYWYRQAAGRGLQLLFYSVGIGQISSEVPQNLSASRPQDRQFILSSKKLLLSDSGFYLCAVTGVEDTEAFFGQGTRLTVV.

The chain uses TRBV28 and TRBJ1-2, with 8 nucleotides matching TRBD1. V dropped 7 bases and J dropped 3; count of bases not matched to a gene: 4. Germline assignment: CDR1 MDHEN and CDR2 SYDVKM. The length of the CDR3 is 13 residues. The CDR3 DNA follows: TGTGCCAGCACCACAGGGGGGGACTATGGCTACACCTTC. Translated, it gives CASTTGGDYGYTF.

J is TRBJ1-2 and V is TRBV19; 7 bases map to TRBD1. The CDR3 runs to 15 residues. CDR1 is LNHDA and CDR2 is SQIVND in the germline V gene (reference sequence). The V and J ends lost 3 bases and 2 bases, in that order; junction bases with no gene match: 6. Here the CDR3 reads CASSIDRELNYGYTF. As DNA, the CDR3 is TGTGCCAGTAGTATCGACAGGGAATTAAACTATGGCTACACCTTC.

The chain links TRBV5-1 to TRBJ2-5, with TRBD2 identical over 12 bases. V lost 3 bases and J lost 2; bases outside the gene matches: 5. The CDR3 is 16 residues long. The germline CDR1 and CDR2 sequences are SGHRS and YFSETQ. CDR3 DNA: TGCGCCAGCAGCTCCGGGACTAGCGGGTTTCAAGAGACCCAGTACTTC. Translating it yields CASSSGTSGFQETQYF.

The V call is TRBV25-1, the J call TRBJ2-1, with 12 bases aligning to TRBD2. This CDR3 is 16 amino acids long. In germline, CDR1 is MGHDK, CDR2 SYGVNS. V shed 4 bases, J shed 2 bases, and the junction held 3 bases outside the gene matches. The CDR3 DNA follows: TGTGCCAGCAGTGCCCGACTAGCGGGGGCCTACAATGAGCAGTTCTTC. Its protein product is CASSARLAGAYNEQFF.